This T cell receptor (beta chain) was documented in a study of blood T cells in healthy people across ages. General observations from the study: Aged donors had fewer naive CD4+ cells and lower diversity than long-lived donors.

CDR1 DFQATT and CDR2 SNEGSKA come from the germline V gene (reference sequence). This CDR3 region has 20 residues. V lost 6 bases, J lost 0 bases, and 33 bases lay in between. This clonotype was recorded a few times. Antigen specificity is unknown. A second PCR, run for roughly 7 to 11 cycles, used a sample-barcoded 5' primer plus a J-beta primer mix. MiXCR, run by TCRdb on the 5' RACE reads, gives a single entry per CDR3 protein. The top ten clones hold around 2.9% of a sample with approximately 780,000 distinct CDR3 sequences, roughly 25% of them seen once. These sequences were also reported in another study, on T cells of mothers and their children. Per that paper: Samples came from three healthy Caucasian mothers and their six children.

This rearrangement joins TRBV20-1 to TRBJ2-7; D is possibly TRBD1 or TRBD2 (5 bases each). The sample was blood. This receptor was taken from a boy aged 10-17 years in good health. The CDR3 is CSAQSPRGLVRPADSYEQYF. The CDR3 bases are TGCAGTGCCCAATCCCCTCGGGGCCTCGTACGTCCCGCTGACTCCTACGAGCAGTACTTC.